This TCR beta chain was profiled in a study of cytomegalovirus exposure and HLA in healthy donors. Donors consisted of healthy bone marrow donors. When sampled, the donors appeared nominally healthy, though they likely had unrecorded immune exposures. Use of 60 Vbeta and 13 Jbeta primers characterized the PCR. Some clones are missing from TCRdb's copy, which holds only in-frame ones; the method was immunoSEQ multiplex PCR. The sample carries 150,000 or so clones, roughly 84% recorded once. Germline V lookup: CDR1 MNHEY, CDR2 SVGAGI. V shed 6 bases and J 5 bases; nucleotides not matched to a gene: 6. The CDR3 contains 14 residues.

The source of this sequence is a male donor in good health and CMV-seronegative. The chain is built from TRBV6-5 and TRBJ2-2, with 7 bases identical to TRBD2. The sequenced sample consisted of PBMCs. CDR3 coding DNA: TGTGCCAGCAGGCGGGAGTGGCGAACCGGGGAGCTGTTTTTT. Translated, it gives CASRREWRTGELFF.